The T cell receptor (beta chain) described here comes from a study of blood T cell repertoires in COVID-19. Study-wide context: Spain, Italy and the United States supplied samples that represented acute and convalescent COVID-19. From T cells, B-cell-depleted T cells, or PBMCs came the material, which was cDNA or gDNA.

Only in-frame clones appear in the TCRdb table, and some are missing; sequencing was by immunoSEQ multiplex PCR. The sample carries around 310,000 clones, 89% recorded once. J gave up 0 bases and V 4 bases, and 2 bases lay outside the gene matches. CDR3 length: 13 residues. Germline V gives CDR1 SQVTM, CDR2 ANQGSEA. The V gene is TRBV29-1, the J gene TRBJ2-7, with TRBD2 matching over 8 bases. This TCR was sampled from a woman aged 60-75 years with acute or convalescent COVID-19. Sequencing was done on a sample of peripheral blood. The CDR3 here is CSVAGTSSYEQYF. CDR3 DNA sequence: TGCAGCGTTGCCGGGACTAGCTCCTACGAGCAGTACTTC.